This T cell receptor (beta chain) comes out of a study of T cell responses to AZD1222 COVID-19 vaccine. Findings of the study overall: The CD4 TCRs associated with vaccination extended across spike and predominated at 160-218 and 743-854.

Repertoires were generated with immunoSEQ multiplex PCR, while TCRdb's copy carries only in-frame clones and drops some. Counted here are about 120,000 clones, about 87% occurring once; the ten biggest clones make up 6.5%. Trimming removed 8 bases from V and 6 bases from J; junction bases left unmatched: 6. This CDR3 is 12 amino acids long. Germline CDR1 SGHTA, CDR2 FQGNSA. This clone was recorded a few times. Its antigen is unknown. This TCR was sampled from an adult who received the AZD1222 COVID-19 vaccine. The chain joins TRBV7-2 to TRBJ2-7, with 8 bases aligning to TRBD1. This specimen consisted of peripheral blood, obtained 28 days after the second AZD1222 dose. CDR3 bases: TGTGCCAGCGGATACACAGGGGGCGAGCAGTACTTC. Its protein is CASGYTGGEQYF.